Ten or more counts support the clone carrying this T cell receptor beta chain. Germline-derived CDR1 and CDR2 are LGHDT and YNNKEL (reference sequence). Losses at the gene ends were 3 bases for V and 7 bases for J; bases not matched to a gene: 18. The length of the CDR3 is 19 residues. The data stem from a study of blood T cell repertoires in COVID-19. Overall study: There were acute and convalescent COVID-19 samples, and they came from the United States, Italy and Spain.

The assay was immunoSEQ multiplex PCR, and TCRdb's table has in-frame clones only and misses some. The repertoire holds about 250,000 clones, with about 80% as singletons. The V call is TRBV3-1 (or the pseudogene TRBV3-2), the J call TRBJ2-2; TRBD2 matches 9 bases. Sample: peripheral blood. The sequence came from a man aged 80 or over with acute or convalescent COVID-19. CDR3: CASSQPKRELRGGGGELFF. CDR3 DNA sequence: TGTGCCAGCAGCCAGCCAAAGAGAGAATTGCGGGGGGGCGGCGGGGAGCTGTTTTTT.